These T cell receptor beta chains were read from a single sample in a study of cytomegalovirus exposure and HLA in healthy donors. Generated by immunoSEQ multiplex PCR, the TCRdb table keeps only in-frame clones and is missing some. The repertoire has about 80,000 clones, approximately 80% of them found once; the top ten carry over 20%. Sample: PBMCs. The receptor source for this set is a woman in her 50s in good health and CMV-seropositive. Each CDR3 is given with its conserved first and last residue.

TRBJ2-7	TRBV27	CASSFRTGGSEQYF
TRBJ2-1	TRBV7-3	CASSSKGGASGDNEQFF
TRBJ1-4	TRBV11-2	CASSLGGTANEKLFF
TRBJ2-2	TRBV14	CASSGQGLTGELFF
TRBJ2-2	TRBV15	CATSRERQGNTGELFF
TRBJ2-5	TRBV4-1	CASSQVAGIYQETQYF
TRBJ1-3	TRBV18	CASSPSSGNTIYF
TRBJ2-3	TRBV9	CASSVGSGGTLSDTQYF
TRBJ2-2	TRBV11-3	CASSRGLAGGRGNTGELFF
TRBJ2-1	TRBV5-1	CASSLGLAGSVSYNEQFF
TRBJ1-2	TRBV5-1	CASSGTGQGDGYTF
TRBJ1-5	TRBV5-5	CASSLDQGTGQPQHF
TRBJ2-3	TRBV21-1	CASPEAGPSTDTQYF
TRBJ1-2	TRBV30	CAWDETGYGYTF
TRBJ2-1	TRBV4-2	CASSPPRQGGNEQFF
TRBJ2-3	TRBV6-1	CASRRSTLTDTQYF
TRBJ2-5	TRBV5-6	CASSMGTGGKQETQYF
TRBJ1-1	TRBV25-1	CASSGRVGAFF